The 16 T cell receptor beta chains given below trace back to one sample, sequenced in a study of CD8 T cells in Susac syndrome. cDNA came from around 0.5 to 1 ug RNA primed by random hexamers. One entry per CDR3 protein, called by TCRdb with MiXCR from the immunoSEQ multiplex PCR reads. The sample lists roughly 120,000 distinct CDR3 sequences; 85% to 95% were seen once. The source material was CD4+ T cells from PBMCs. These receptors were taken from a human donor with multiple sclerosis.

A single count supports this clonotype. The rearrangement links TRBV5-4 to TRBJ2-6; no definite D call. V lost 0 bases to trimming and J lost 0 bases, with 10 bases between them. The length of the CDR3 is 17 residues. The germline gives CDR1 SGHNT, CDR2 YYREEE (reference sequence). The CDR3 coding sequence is TGTGCCAGCAGCTTGGAGGGCCTCTCCTCTGGGGCCAACGTCCTGACTTTC. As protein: CASSLEGLSSGANVLTF.

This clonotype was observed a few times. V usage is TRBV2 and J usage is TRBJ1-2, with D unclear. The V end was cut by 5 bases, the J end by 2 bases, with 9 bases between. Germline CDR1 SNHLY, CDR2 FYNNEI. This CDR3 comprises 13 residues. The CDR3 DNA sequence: TGTGCCAGCAGTAGGCAAGGGAACTATGGCTACACCTTC. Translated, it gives CASSRQGNYGYTF.

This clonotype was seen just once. CDR3 sequence reads: CASSPSGGKRGRDEQFF. CDR3 nucleotides: TGTGCCAGCAGCCCATCCGGCGGGAAGCGGGGTAGGGATGAGCAGTTCTTC. The chain carries TRBV7-3 and TRBJ2-1, with 7 bases matching TRBD2. There are 17 residues in the CDR3. CDR1 and CDR2 from the germline V gene are SGHTA and FQGTGA. The V and J ends lost 5 bases and 8 bases, in that order; junction bases with no gene match: 18.

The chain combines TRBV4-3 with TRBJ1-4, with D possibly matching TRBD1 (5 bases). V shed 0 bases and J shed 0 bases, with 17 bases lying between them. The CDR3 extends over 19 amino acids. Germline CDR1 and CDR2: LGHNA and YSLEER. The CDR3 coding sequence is TGCGCCAGCAGCCAAGACGTCCAGGGCGTTCGGTCAACTAATGAAAAACTGTTTTTT. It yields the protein CASSQDVQGVRSTNEKLFF.

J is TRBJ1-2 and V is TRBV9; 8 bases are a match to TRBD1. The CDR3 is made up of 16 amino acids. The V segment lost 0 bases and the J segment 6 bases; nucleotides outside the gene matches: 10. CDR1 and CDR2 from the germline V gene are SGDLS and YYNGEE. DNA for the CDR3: TGTGCCAGCAGCGTAGAATCGGGCAGGGGGCGAAATGGCTACACCTTC. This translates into CASSVESGRGRNGYTF. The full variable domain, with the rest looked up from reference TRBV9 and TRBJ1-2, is DSGVTQTPKHLITATGQRVTLRCSPRSGDLSVYWYQQSLDQGLQFLIQYYNGEERAKGNILERFSAQQFPDLHSELNLSSLELGDSALYFCASSVESGRGRNGYTFGSGTRLTVV.

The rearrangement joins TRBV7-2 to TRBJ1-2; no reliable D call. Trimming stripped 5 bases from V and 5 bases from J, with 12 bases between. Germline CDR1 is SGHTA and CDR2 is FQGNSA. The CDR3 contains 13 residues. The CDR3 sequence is CASSPSFQYGYTF. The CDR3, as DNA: TGTGCCAGCAGCCCGTCCTTTCAATATGGCTACACCTTC.

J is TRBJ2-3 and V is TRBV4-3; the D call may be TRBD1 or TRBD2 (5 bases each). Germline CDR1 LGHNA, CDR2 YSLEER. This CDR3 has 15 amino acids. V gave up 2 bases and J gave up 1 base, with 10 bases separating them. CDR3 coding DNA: TGCGCCAGCAGCCAAAGCTTGGGGGGCACAGATACGCAGTATTTT. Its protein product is CASSQSLGGTDTQYF.

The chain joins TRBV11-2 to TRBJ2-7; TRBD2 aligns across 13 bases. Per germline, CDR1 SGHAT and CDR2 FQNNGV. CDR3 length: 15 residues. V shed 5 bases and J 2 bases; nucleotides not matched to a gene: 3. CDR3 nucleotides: TGTGCCAGCAGCCGAACTAGCGGGGGGGCCTACGAGCAGTACTTC. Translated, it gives CASSRTSGGAYEQYF.

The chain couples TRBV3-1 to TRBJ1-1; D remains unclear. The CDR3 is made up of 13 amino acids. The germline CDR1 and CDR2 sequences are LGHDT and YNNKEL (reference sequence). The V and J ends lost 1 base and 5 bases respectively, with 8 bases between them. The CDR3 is CASSQATATEAFF. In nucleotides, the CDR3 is TGTGCCAGCAGCCAAGCCACCGCTACTGAAGCTTTCTTT.

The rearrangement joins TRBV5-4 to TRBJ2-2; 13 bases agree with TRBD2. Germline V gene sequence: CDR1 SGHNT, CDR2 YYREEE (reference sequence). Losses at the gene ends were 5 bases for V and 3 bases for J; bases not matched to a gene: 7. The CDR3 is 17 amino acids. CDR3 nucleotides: TGTGCCAGCAGGAAGACTAGCGGGGGGTCGGACACCGGGGAGCTGTTTTTT. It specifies CASRKTSGGSDTGELFF.

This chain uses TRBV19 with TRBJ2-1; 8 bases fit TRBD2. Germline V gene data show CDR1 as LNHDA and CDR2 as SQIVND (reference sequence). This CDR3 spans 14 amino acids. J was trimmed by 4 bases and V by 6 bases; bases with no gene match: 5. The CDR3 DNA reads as TGTGCCAGTAGGCGGGGGGCGGATTACAATGAGCAGTTCTTC. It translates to CASRRGADYNEQFF.

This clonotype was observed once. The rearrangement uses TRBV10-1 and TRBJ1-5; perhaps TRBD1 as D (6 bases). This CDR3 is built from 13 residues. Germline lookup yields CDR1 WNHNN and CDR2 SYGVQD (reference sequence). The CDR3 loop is CPSSGGRNQPQHF. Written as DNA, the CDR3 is TGCCCCTCGTCGGGGGGCCGAAATCAGCCCCAGCATTTT.

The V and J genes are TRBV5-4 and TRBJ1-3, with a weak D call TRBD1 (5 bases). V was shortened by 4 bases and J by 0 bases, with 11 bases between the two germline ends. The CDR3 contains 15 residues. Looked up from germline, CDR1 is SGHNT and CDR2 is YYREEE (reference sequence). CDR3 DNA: TGTGCCAGCAGCCGGGACTGGAGCTCTGGAAACACCATATATTTT. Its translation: CASSRDWSSGNTIYF.

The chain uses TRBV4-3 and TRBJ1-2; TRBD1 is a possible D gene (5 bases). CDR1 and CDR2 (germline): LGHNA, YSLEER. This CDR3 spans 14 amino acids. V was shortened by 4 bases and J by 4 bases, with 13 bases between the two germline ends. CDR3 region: CASSPHRTTYGYTF. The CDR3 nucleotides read TGCGCCAGCAGCCCACACAGGACTACCTATGGCTACACCTTC.

CDR3 sequence (DNA): TGTGCCAGTAGTATTCGGAGTGCAGCCACTGAAGCTTTCTTT. Its translation: CASSIRSAATEAFF. This sequence joins TRBV19 and TRBJ1-1; D remains unclear. CDR3 length: 14 residues. V gave up 3 bases and J gave up 4 bases, with 12 bases separating them. The V gene's germline CDR1 is LNHDA and CDR2 SQIVND (reference sequence).

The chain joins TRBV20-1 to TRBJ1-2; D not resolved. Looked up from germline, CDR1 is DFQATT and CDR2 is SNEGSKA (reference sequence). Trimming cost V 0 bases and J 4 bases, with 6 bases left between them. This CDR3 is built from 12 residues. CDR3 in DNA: TGCAGTGCTAGAGATAATCCCTATGGCTACACCTTC. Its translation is CSARDNPYGYTF.